The entry that follows covers one T cell receptor beta chain sequence. Each sample came from a Caucasian adult donor living in Nashville, Tennessee. This sample is drawn from a study of shared clonotypes between healthy human individuals. The CDR3 contains 15 residues. J was trimmed by 4 bases and V by 5 bases; bases with no gene match: 4. Germline CDR1 is MNHNY and CDR2 is SVGAGI (reference sequence). Genomic DNA belonging to each subset was distributed in equal measure over several immunoSEQ plates. Measured with immunoSEQ multiplex PCR; TCRdb has only the in-frame clones, and not every one. The table lists millions of clones, 95% of them singletons.

This chain joins TRBV6-6 and TRBJ1-3; 11 nucleotides agree with TRBD1. The source material was naive CD4+ T cells sorted from blood. The subset is: CD45RA+ positively selected. The receptor comes from a man aged 18 to 29 in good health. CDR3 sequence (DNA): TGTGCCAGCAGTCGGGACAGGGGGACGGGAAACACCATATATTTT. Residues: CASSRDRGTGNTIYF.